The clone carrying this T cell receptor (beta chain) was recorded once. The data stem from a study of blood T cell repertoires in COVID-19. Germline V lookup: CDR1 LNHDA, CDR2 SQIVND (reference sequence). Losses at the gene ends were 9 bases for V and 2 bases for J; bases not matched to a gene: 15. CDR3 length: 16 amino acids. Assay: immunoSEQ multiplex PCR; the TCRdb copy retains only in-frame clones and omits some. In the table there are about 42,000 clones, around 83% of which are singletons. This TCR was sampled from a man aged 65 to 79 with acute or convalescent COVID-19. Sample: peripheral blood. The genes are TRBV19 and TRBJ1-1, with 7 bases lining up with TRBD1. This CDR3 is CASQLQRGLGNTEAFF. Here the CDR3 DNA reads TGTGCCAGCCAACTCCAGAGGGGGCTGGGAAACACTGAAGCTTTCTTT.